Listed below are T cell receptor beta chains from one sample, sequenced in a study of T cells in Graves' hyperthyroidism and ophthalmopathy. TCRdb used MiXCR to reprocess the multiplex PCR reads, holding one entry per CDR3 protein. The repertoire holds some 400,000 distinct CDR3 sequences, with approximately 15% as singletons. The sequencing input was blood. These receptors were obtained from a woman in her sixties with Graves' hyperthyroidism. The CDR3 runs from the conserved cysteine through the conserved F or W. A D gene is named only where the DNA matches it firmly. For some rows the clone size is stated as once, few or many, or as a class when expanded; others skip it.

j_call | clone_size | v_call | d_call | cdr3_aa | cdr3_nt
TRBJ2-7 | . | TRBV5-5 | . | CASSLGPGPSYEQYF | TGTGCCAGCAGCTTGGGGCCGGGACCGAGCTACGAGCAGTACTTC
TRBJ1-2 | . | TRBV12-3/TRBV12-4 | TRBD1 | CASRRPGQQSHTF | TGTGCCAGCAGGCGCCCGGGACAGCAAAGTCACACCTTC
TRBJ1-2 | few | TRBV4-1 | . | CASSGPRSNYGYTF | TGCGCCAGCAGCGGGCCCAGGTCTAACTATGGCTACACCTTC
TRBJ2-5 | many | TRBV5-1 | . | CASSLIPGSLETQYF | TGCGCCAGCAGCTTGATTCCGGGGAGTTTAGAGACCCAGTACTTC
TRBJ2-5 | many | TRBV10-3 | . | CAISESSQETQYF | TGTGCCATCAGTGAGTCGAGCCAAGAGACCCAGTACTTC
TRBJ2-7 | . | TRBV4-1 | TRBD2 | CASRSGTSGIYEQYF | TGCGCCAGCAGGTCCGGGACTAGTGGGATCTACGAGCAGTACTTC
TRBJ2-1 | many | TRBV7-8 | TRBD2 | CASSLSPFAGAGDNEQFF | TGTGCCAGCAGCTTAAGCCCCTTCGCGGGAGCGGGTGACAATGAGCAGTTCTTC
TRBJ1-1 | few | TRBV4-2 | . | CASSQGGREAFF | TGTGCCAGCAGCCAAGGGGGCAGGGAAGCTTTCTTT
TRBJ2-2 | once | TRBV2 | TRBD1 | CASSIQGAKNTGELFF | TGTGCCAGCAGTATACAGGGGGCGAAAAACACCGGGGAGCTGTTTTTT
TRBJ2-1 | many | TRBV3-1 | . | CASSPGEGSAGYNEQFF | TGTGCCAGCAGCCCGGGTGAGGGTTCGGCGGGCTACAATGAGCAGTTCTTC
TRBJ2-1 | few | TRBV7-9 | . | CASKAGERRNEQFF | TGTGCCAGCAAAGCTGGCGAGCGACGGAATGAGCAGTTCTTC
TRBJ1-6 | . | TRBV18 | TRBD1 | CASSPETGVHSPLHF | TGTGCCAGCTCACCTGAGACAGGGGTACATTCACCCCTCCACTTT
TRBJ2-2 | once | TRBV10-3 | . | CAISDRGPNTGELFF | TGTGCCATCAGTGACAGGGGCCCGAACACCGGGGAGCTGTTTTTT
TRBJ1-6 | . | TRBV9 | TRBD1 | CASSDTGEGSPPHF | TGTGCCAGCAGTGACACAGGGGAAGGTTCACCCCCCCACTTT
TRBJ2-3 | many | TRBV5-1 | . | CASSLNPGITDTQYF | TGCGCCAGCAGCTTGAATCCGGGGATCACAGATACGCAGTATTTT
TRBJ2-1 | few | TRBV4-1 | TRBD1 | CASSQEDRVYNEQFF | TGCGCCAGCAGCCAAGAAGACAGGGTTTACAATGAGCAGTTCTTC
TRBJ2-6 | few | TRBV12-3/TRBV12-4 | . | CASSLYRTVKAGANVLTF | TGTGCCAGCAGTTTGTACCGTACAGTCAAGGCTGGGGCCAACGTCCTGACTTTC
TRBJ1-3 | many | TRBV6-1 | . | CASSKGSASGNTIYF | TGTGCCAGCAGTAAGGGTTCCGCCTCGGGAAACACCATATATTTT
TRBJ2-7 | many | TRBV5-4 | . | CASSFESGTASYEQYF | TGTGCCAGCAGCTTCGAATCCGGGACTGCCTCCTACGAGCAGTACTTC
TRBJ1-3 | few | TRBV29-1 | TRBD1 | CSVGDRGGNTIYF | TGCAGCGTTGGGGACAGGGGCGGAAACACCATATATTTT
TRBJ1-2 | few | TRBV7-3 | TRBD1 | CASSLSGTGEDGYTF | TGTGCCAGCAGCCTATCCGGTACAGGGGAGGATGGCTACACCTTC
TRBJ2-1 | many | TRBV7-3 | TRBD2 | CASSSGLASNEQFF | TGTGCCAGCAGCTCGGGACTAGCTTCTAATGAGCAGTTCTTC
TRBJ2-7 | many | TRBV20-1 | TRBD2 | CSARAPSGSSNEQYF | TGCAGTGCTAGGGCCCCTAGCGGGAGTTCCAACGAGCAGTACTTC
TRBJ2-7 | . | TRBV5-1 | . | CASSLVLATYNEQYF | TGCGCCAGCAGCTTGGTGCTAGCGACCTACAATGAGCAGTACTTC
TRBJ1-1 | many | TRBV19 | . | CASSIRGETEAFF | TGTGCCAGTAGTATCCGGGGCGAAACTGAAGCTTTCTTT
TRBJ2-7 | many | TRBV28 | . | CASSFRGGSYEQYF | TGTGCCAGCAGTTTCAGGGGGGGCTCCTACGAGCAGTACTTC
TRBJ2-7 | many | TRBV20-1 | . | CSASGPTSYEQYF | TGCAGTGCTTCCGGGCCAACCTCCTACGAGCAGTACTTC
TRBJ2-1 | once | TRBV3-1 | TRBD2 | CASSHGTSGHYNEQFF | TGTGCCAGCAGCCACGGGACTAGCGGCCACTACAATGAGCAGTTCTTC
TRBJ2-2 | few | TRBV27 | TRBD2 | CASSPGGVAGYTGELFF | TGTGCCAGCAGTCCTGGGGGGGTAGCGGGATATACCGGGGAGCTGTTTTTT
TRBJ2-7 | many | TRBV7-9 | TRBD1 | CASSFPGTDSYEQYF | TGTGCCAGCAGCTTCCCCGGGACAGATTCCTACGAGCAGTACTTC
TRBJ2-3 | many | TRBV2 | . | CASSGPWGRTDTQYF | TGTGCCAGTTCCGGCCCCTGGGGGAGGACAGATACGCAGTATTTT
TRBJ2-7 | few | TRBV27 | TRBD1 | CASSYDRGGEQYF | TGTGCCAGCAGTTACGACAGGGGCGGCGAGCAGTACTTC
TRBJ2-3 | many | TRBV7-2 | TRBD1 | CASSFPGGGDTQYF | TGTGCCAGCAGCTTCCCAGGGGGCGGAGATACGCAGTATTTT
TRBJ1-4 | many | TRBV11-2 | . | CASSLRDELFF | TGTGCCAGCAGCCTCAGAGATGAACTGTTTTTT
TRBJ2-7 | . | TRBV2 | . | CASSSPPRGSYEQYF | TGTGCCAGCAGTTCCCCCCCGCGGGGCTCCTACGAGCAGTACTTC